Detailed here is one T cell receptor beta chain. Its specificity is not known. This entry belongs to a study of early stage breast cancer tumors. For the study at large: Invasive lobular carcinomas made up four of 12 ER+/PR+/HER2- tumors. Study-wide findings and caveats: Enriched TCRB sequences shared across patients were mostly commonly generated sequences. Compared with adjacent normal breast tissue, tumors showed 2 to 2.5-fold greater T cell density and higher clonality.

TCRdb's table, derived via immunoSEQ multiplex PCR, lists solely in-frame clones and lacks some. This table holds roughly 56,000 clones, about three quarters found once. With V trimmed by 1 base and J by 3 bases, 5 bases remained unmatched. Germline CDR1 SGHDT, CDR2 YYEEEE. The CDR3 has 16 amino acids. This clonotype was sampled from a person aged 25 to 45 with breast cancer. The sample consisted of blood. The chain links TRBV5-6 to TRBJ2-1; 9 positions match TRBD2. CDR3 sequence: CASSLSGSGSYNEQFF. The CDR3 coding sequence is TGTGCCAGCAGCTTGAGTGGTAGCGGGAGCTACAATGAGCAGTTCTTC.